The sequence of this TCR beta chain was determined in a study of blood T cell repertoires in COVID-19. Study at large: Sites in the United States, Italy and Spain provided acute and convalescent COVID-19 samples. In each case, the material was cDNA or gDNA derived from T cells, B-cell-depleted T cells, or PBMCs.

The authors' processing: Amplification of reference gene primers provided the estimated nucleated cell counts. Some clones are missing from TCRdb's copy, which holds only in-frame ones; the method was immunoSEQ multiplex PCR. V and J calls and clone size are those listed in that table; D and trimming were worked out from the DNA. The table records about 170,000 clones, more than 75% of them present only once. CDR3 length: 15 residues. Germline V CDR1 and CDR2: WSHSY, SAAADI. Trimming at V came to 6 bases and at J to 3 bases, leaving 5 bases not matched to a gene. The sequence came from a man aged 50-59 years who had recovered from COVID-19. Sequencing was performed on peripheral blood. The chain joins TRBV10-2 to TRBJ2-2, with 9 bases identical to TRBD2. The CDR3 DNA reads TGCGCCAGCAGGCCAGGCGGGGGGGACACCGGGGAGCTGTTTTTT. Protein: CASRPGGGDTGELFF.